These 2 T cell receptor beta chains share one sample of origin, sequenced in a study of CXCR3-negative and CXCR3-positive naive CD8 T cells. Study-wide results and limits: More hydrophobic TRB CDR3s occurred in CXCR3-positive than in CXCR3-negative naive cells.

These receptors have no known antigen. Through 5' RACE with UMI labels, the TRB cDNA libraries were prepared. TCRdb re-called the 5' RACE reads and shows each CDR3 protein once, DNA omitted. This sample contains 85,000 to 120,000 distinct CDR3 sequences. Sequenced input: naive CXCR3+ CD8+ T cells from blood. Subset denoted: CD45RO-CCR7+CD27+CD95- naive CD8+ T cells expressing CXCR3 (TNR3+). These receptors were collected from a human donor in good health. Some clones in this sample may be carry-over from other donors' samples.

The chain couples TRBV6-2 or TRBV6-3 to TRBJ1-1; lacking DNA, the TRBD1 call made by TCRdb goes unchecked. The CDR3 has 13 amino acids. Germline CDR1 MNHEY, CDR2 SVGEGT. This CDR3 is CASSPTEVTEAFF.

The chain is built from TRBV1 and TRBJ2-3; TCRdb picks TRBD2, but there is no DNA to check that call. TRBV1 is a listed pseudogene. CDR3 length: 15 amino acids. CDR3 residues: CTSSRTSGSTDTQYF.